One sample yielded the 15 T cell receptor beta chains listed below, sequenced in a study of T cell responses to AZD1222 COVID-19 vaccine. Sequencing used immunoSEQ multiplex PCR; TCRdb keeps in-frame clones, though not all of them. There are some 120,000 clones in the sample; around 90% occur only once, and 1.5% to 1.8% lies in the top ten. Sequencing used peripheral blood, obtained on day 0 of AZD1222 vaccination. The receptors come from an adult in good health.

The rearrangement joins TRBV5-4 to TRBJ2-3; D remains unclear. Trimming removed 6 bases at V and 4 bases at J, with 24 bases between. CDR3 length: 17 residues. The germline V gene encodes CDR1 SGHNT and CDR2 YYREEE (reference sequence). In DNA, the CDR3 is TGTGCCAGCACCGAGAAGGTTGCGAGATTGGCCTCAGATACGCAGTATTTT. Encoded protein: CASTEKVARLASDTQYF.

In DNA, the CDR3 is TGTGCCAGCAGCTTGGGACTAGCGAACCAAGAGACCCAGTACTTC. Translation: CASSLGLANQETQYF. This chain uses TRBV7-9 with TRBJ2-5, with TRBD2 identical over 10 bases. The length of the CDR3 is 15 residues. Germline lookup yields CDR1 SEHNR and CDR2 FQNEAQ (reference sequence). With V trimmed by 3 bases and J by 0 bases, 1 base remained unmatched.

The chain recombines TRBV19 with TRBJ2-7; 8 bases agree with TRBD2. Per the germline V gene, CDR1 is LNHDA and CDR2 is SQIVND (reference sequence). With V trimmed by 11 bases and J by 6 bases, 21 bases remained unmatched. CDR3 length: 16 amino acids. In nucleotides, the CDR3 is TGTGCCCGGACTAGCCGCGTGACAGGTGGCGGCGGCGAGCAGTACTTC. Amino acid sequence: CARTSRVTGGGGEQYF.

The chain joins TRBV9 to TRBJ2-7; D remains unclear. Between the trimmed V and J ends, which lost 0 bases and 0 bases, there was a span of 4 bases. The germline V gene has CDR1 SGDLS and CDR2 YYNGEE. The CDR3 is made up of 13 amino acids. CDR3 amino acids: CASSVGGSYEQYF. CDR3 DNA sequence: TGTGCCAGCAGCGTAGGGGGCTCCTACGAGCAGTACTTC.

This chain links TRBV9 with TRBJ2-1; D ambiguous. CDR3 length equals 14 residues. Germline V gene data show CDR1 as SGDLS and CDR2 as YYNGEE. Trimming removed 1 base from V and 4 bases from J, with 9 bases in between. DNA for the CDR3: TGTGCCAGCAGCGTACTAGATTCTTACAATGAGCAGTTCTTC. It is translated as CASSVLDSYNEQFF.

This clone was observed once. This chain uses TRBV24-1 with TRBJ2-7, with 7 bases lining up with TRBD1. The CDR3 covers 14 residues. After removal of 1 base from V and 5 bases from J, the junction contained 4 bases not matched to a gene. The germline V gene encodes CDR1 KGHDR and CDR2 SFDVKD. The chain's CDR3 is CATSDFRGRNEQYF. The CDR3 DNA reads TGTGCCACCAGTGATTTTAGGGGGCGGAACGAGCAGTACTTC.

The chain employs TRBV5-1 and TRBJ1-3; D gene uncertain. CDR1 and CDR2 from the germline V gene are SGHRS and YFSETQ. The CDR3 is made up of 16 amino acids. Trimming left V 2 bases short and J 0 bases short, with 12 bases between. In nucleotides, the CDR3 is TGCGCCAGCAGCTTCGGGCTGTCGACCTCTGGAAACACCATATATTTT. It is translated as CASSFGLSTSGNTIYF.

V and J are TRBV3-1 (or the pseudogene TRBV3-2) and TRBJ2-1; TRBD2 might be the D (7 bases). Germline V gene sequence: CDR1 LGHDT, CDR2 YNNKEL (reference sequence). The CDR3 loop spans 17 amino acids. V shed 4 bases and J shed 0 bases, with 16 bases lying between them. CDR3 bases: TGTGCCAGCAGCCCGTCCAGGGGCGGGAGCTCCTACAATGAGCAGTTCTTC. This translates into CASSPSRGGSSYNEQFF.

To note about this clone: Within the sample, other DNA sequences also encode this same CDR3. The chain carries TRBV19 and TRBJ2-3, with D perhaps TRBD2 (5 bases). The length of the CDR3 is 14 residues. The germline CDR1 and CDR2 sequences are LNHDA and SQIVND (reference sequence). V lost 1 base to trimming and J lost 0 bases, with 5 bases between them. CDR3 residues: CASSIGESTDTQYF. CDR3 DNA sequence: TGTGCCAGTAGTATAGGGGAGAGCACAGATACGCAGTATTTT.

The chain couples TRBV2 to TRBJ1-5; 8 nucleotides align to TRBD1. The germline V gene has CDR1 SNHLY and CDR2 FYNNEI. Trimming removed 4 bases from V and 2 bases from J; junction bases left unmatched: 4. The CDR3 extends over 15 amino acids. DNA of the CDR3: TGTGCCAGCAGTGCGGAGGACAGGGGCAATCAGCCCCAGCATTTT. Protein product: CASSAEDRGNQPQHF. Supplemented by reference TRBV2 and TRBJ1-5, the full variable domain reads EPEVTQTPSHQVTQMGQEVILRCVPISNHLYFYWYRQILGQKVEFLVSFYNNEISEKSEIFDDQFSVERPDGSNFTLKIRSTKLEDSAMYFCASSAEDRGNQPQHFGDGTRLSIL.

The chain uses TRBV19 and TRBJ1-5; D is ambiguous. Germline assignment: CDR1 LNHDA and CDR2 SQIVND (reference sequence). V was pared by 9 bases and J by 3 bases, with 12 bases between. The CDR3 sequence is 13 residues long. The CDR3 bases are TGTGCCAGCCATTCCCACCTCAATCAGCCCCAGCATTTT. Translating it yields CASHSHLNQPQHF.

The rearrangement links TRBV6-2 or TRBV6-3 to TRBJ2-5, with TRBD2 as a possible D gene (6 bases). CDR1 is MNHEY, CDR2 SVGEGT, per germline. Trimming left V 2 bases short and J 2 bases short, with 15 bases between. The CDR3 has 16 residues. CDR3 amino acids: CASSYRPTGLQETQYF. The CDR3, as DNA: TGTGCCAGCAGTTACCGCCCCACGGGACTTCAAGAGACCCAGTACTTC.

The chain carries TRBV4-1 and TRBJ2-1; 10 bases align to TRBD2. V shed 1 base and J 7 bases; nucleotides not matched to a gene: 10. Germline loops: CDR1 MGHRA, CDR2 YSYEKL. The CDR3 covers 17 residues. The CDR3 DNA follows: TGCGCCAGCAGCCAAGGTCTAGCGGGAGTAAGAGGGAATGAGCAGTTCTTC. Amino acids: CASSQGLAGVRGNEQFF.

CDR3 sequence: CASSLLGGSNNEQFF. Written as DNA, the CDR3 is TGTGCCAGCAGCTTACTCGGCGGGAGTAATAATGAGCAGTTCTTC. The chain has TRBV11-3 and TRBJ2-1; the match to TRBD2 covers 7 bases. V lost 2 bases, J lost 7 bases, and 8 bases stayed unmatched. CDR3 size: 15 residues. The germline gives CDR1 SGHNT, CDR2 YENEEA.

The chain joins TRBV3-1 (or the pseudogene TRBV3-2) to TRBJ2-7; TRBD1 might be the D (6 bases). The germline gives CDR1 LGHDT, CDR2 YNNKEL (reference sequence). The length of the CDR3 is 15 residues. Trimming pared 4 bases from V and 2 bases from J, leaving 15 bases between. CDR3 sequence: CASSPTGSLPYEQYF. For the CDR3, the DNA is TGTGCCAGCAGCCCAACAGGGTCCTTACCCTACGAGCAGTACTTC.